One and the same sample provided the 19 T cell receptor beta chains below, sequenced in a study of post-analysis software for immune sequencing data. General study findings and limits: Compared with controls, patients had more of about five TRBV segments, including TRBV5-6, TRBV5-1 and TRBV20-1.

Unique molecular identifiers were built into the TCR beta cDNA libraries. TCRdb reanalysed the PCR reads using MiXCR and keeps one entry per CDR3 protein. The top ten clones hold under 9% of a sample with roughly 430,000 distinct CDR3 sequences, less than 40% of them seen once. The antigens of these receptors remain unknown. Sequencing was carried out using blood. The receptors stem from a girl aged 2 to 9 with multiple sclerosis.

The chain carries TRBV12-3 or TRBV12-4 and TRBJ1-2, with D uncertain. V lost 5 bases and J 8 bases, leaving 18 bases between the germline ends. This CDR3 is built from 14 residues. The CDR3 sequence is CASSTNSGSGGYTF. The CDR3 DNA reads as TGTGCCAGCAGTACTAACAGTGGCTCGGGAGGCTACACCTTC.

In its sample, this clonotype was seen a few times. In nucleotides, the CDR3 is TGTGCCATGGGCTCCGCCGGGACTAGCGGGAGGATCCACGAGCAGTACTTC. It is translated as CAMGSAGTSGRIHEQYF. The chain has TRBV28 and TRBJ2-5, with 15 bases identical to TRBD2. Near its end, the DNA agrees better with TRBJ2-7, so the J call may be wrong. This CDR3 region has 17 residues. Per the germline V gene, CDR1 is MDHEN and CDR2 is SYDVKM.

The chain joins TRBV3-1 to TRBJ1-2, with D perhaps TRBD1 (5 bases). Germline CDR1 is LGHDT and CDR2 is YNNKEL (reference sequence). The germline V and J ends were trimmed by 11 bases and 3 bases, with 19 bases remaining between them. The CDR3 extends over 14 amino acids. The CDR3 DNA follows: TGTGCCGGCAACCAAGGTGGGGGTGACTATGGCTACACCTTC. Protein sequence: CAGNQGGGDYGYTF.

This clonotype was seen only once. The chain employs TRBV29-1 and TRBJ1-2; D gene ambiguous. The germline gives CDR1 SQVTM, CDR2 ANQGSEA. The CDR3 is made up of 15 amino acids. The V end was cut by 1 base, the J end by 6 bases, with 18 bases between. CDR3 sequence: CSVEGRATFRHGYTF. In nucleotides, the CDR3 is TGCAGCGTTGAAGGGAGGGCAACCTTTCGACATGGCTACACCTTC.

This clonotype was counted a few times. V gene TRBV3-1 combines with J gene TRBJ1-6; 7 bases match TRBD1. The CDR3 extends over 15 amino acids. Germline trimming cut 1 base from V and 4 bases from J; bases unmatched to any gene: 1. The germline V gene has CDR1 LGHDT and CDR2 YNNKEL (reference sequence). The CDR3 region is CASSQGGQYNSPLHF. CDR3 coding DNA: TGTGCCAGCAGCCAAGGGGGACAGTATAATTCACCCCTCCACTTT.

This chain uses TRBV6-5 with TRBJ1-1, with D perhaps TRBD1 (6 bases). CDR1 and CDR2 from the germline V gene are MNHEY and SVGAGI. The CDR3 extends over 12 amino acids. V was trimmed by 5 bases and J by 4 bases, leaving 8 bases between them. CDR3 region: CASSEGGTEAFF. CDR3 DNA sequence: TGTGCCAGCAGTGAGGGGGGCACTGAAGCTTTCTTT.

The chain has TRBV20-1 and TRBJ1-2, with TRBD1 matching over 11 bases. The ends lost 0 bases at V and 7 bases at J; junction bases unmatched: 1. In germline, CDR1 is DFQATT, CDR2 SNEGSKA (reference sequence). This CDR3 region has 13 residues. For the CDR3, the DNA is TGCAGTGCTAGAGAAGGGACAGGGGGTGGCTACACCTTC. Its protein is CSAREGTGGGYTF.

A few counts support this clonotype. The chain links TRBV5-1 to TRBJ2-7, with 8 bases aligning to TRBD1. Trimming at V came to 2 bases and at J to 2 bases, leaving 6 bases not matched to a gene. In germline, CDR1 is SGHRS, CDR2 YFSETQ. CDR3 length equals 15 residues. The CDR3 is CASSLGQGQTYEQYF. The CDR3 nucleotides are TGCGCCAGCAGCTTAGGACAGGGTCAGACCTACGAGCAGTACTTC.

Note on this clonotype: A single base separates this from a much larger clone, so it may be a read error. V and J are TRBV28 and TRBJ2-3; 9 nucleotides align to TRBD1. Germline CDR1 and CDR2: MDHEN and SYDVKM. The CDR3 sequence is 15 residues long. The CDR3 region has the DNA TGTGCCAGCAGTTTTCGACAGGGGGACACAGATACGCGGTATTTT. It encodes CASSFRQGDTDTRYF.

The rearrangement uses TRBV13 and TRBJ2-3, with 14 bases matching TRBD2. The CDR3 sequence is 17 residues long. Looked up from germline, CDR1 is PRHDT and CDR2 is FYEKMQ (reference sequence). J lost 3 bases, V lost 5 bases, and 7 bases had no gene match. The CDR3 coding sequence is TGTGCCAGCAGCCCGCGACTAGCGGGGGGGATTACAGATACGCAGTATTTT. It translates to CASSPRLAGGITDTQYF.

This clonotype was observed a handful of times. This chain joins TRBV3-1 and TRBJ2-1, with a possible D match to TRBD1 (6 bases). The length of the CDR3 is 14 residues. Germline V lookup: CDR1 LGHDT, CDR2 YNNKEL (reference sequence). The germline V and J ends were trimmed by 6 bases and 0 bases, with 9 bases remaining between them. The CDR3 DNA reads as TGTGCCAGCAGAGAAGGGGGCTCCTACAATGAGCAGTTCTTC. Translated, it gives CASREGGSYNEQFF.

J is TRBJ2-7 and V is TRBV6-2 or TRBV6-3; TRBD1 matches at 7 bases. This CDR3 contains 15 residues. J lost 3 bases, V lost 2 bases, and 7 bases had no gene match. The germline CDR1 and CDR2 sequences are MNHEY and SVGEGT. The CDR3 sequence is CASSYLLSGGYEQYF. In nucleotides, the CDR3 is TGTGCCAGCAGTTACCTCTTATCAGGGGGCTACGAGCAGTACTTC.

In its sample, this clonotype was seen a few times. The chain couples TRBV5-1 to TRBJ2-3; perhaps TRBD2 as D (6 bases). The CDR3 totals 14 residues. The V gene's germline CDR1 is SGHRS and CDR2 YFSETQ. V was shortened by 2 bases and J by 5 bases, with 12 bases between the two germline ends. For the CDR3, the DNA is TGCGCCAGCAGCTTATCCACGGGACTAGATACGCAGTATTTT. It codes for CASSLSTGLDTQYF.

In this sample, this clonotype turned up once. The chain has TRBV25-1 and TRBJ2-1; 11 bases are shared with TRBD2. The J call may be faulty, since TRBJ2-7 better matches the DNA end. Per germline, CDR1 MGHDK and CDR2 SYGVNS. This CDR3 region has 18 residues. The chain's CDR3 is CASSGPGSLAGARNEQYF. The CDR3 region has the DNA TGTGCCAGCAGTGGCCCCGGTTCACTAGCGGGAGCCCGGAATGAGCAGTACTTC.

The V call is TRBV7-9, the J call TRBJ2-1, with 9 bases that match TRBD1. Germline V gene data show CDR1 as SEHNR and CDR2 as FQNEAQ (reference sequence). V lost 5 bases to trimming and J lost 5 bases; unmatched junction nucleotides: 7. This CDR3 contains 15 residues. The CDR3 protein is CASSVPGQGDNEQFF. The CDR3 DNA sequence: TGTGCCAGCAGCGTTCCGGGACAGGGAGACAATGAGCAGTTCTTC.

V usage is TRBV7-9 and J usage is TRBJ2-5; D ambiguous. The germline V gene encodes CDR1 SEHNR and CDR2 FQNEAQ (reference sequence). Trimming cost V 1 base and J 11 bases, with 14 bases left between them. The CDR3 spans 13 residues. For the CDR3, the DNA is TGTGCCAGCAGCTTAGGTTCTCACAATGAGCAGTACTTC. It yields the protein CASSLGSHNEQYF.

This chain connects TRBV29-1 to TRBJ2-1; 7 bases fit TRBD1. V lost 3 bases to trimming and J lost 3 bases; unmatched junction nucleotides: 8. The germline gives CDR1 SQVTM, CDR2 ANQGSEA. This CDR3 has 15 amino acids. CDR3 coding DNA: TGCAGCGTTGAGAACATCGGGACAGTCTACAATGAGCAGTTCTTC. Its translation is CSVENIGTVYNEQFF.

The chain employs TRBV7-2 and TRBJ2-5; 11 positions match TRBD2. V was pared by 5 bases and J by 5 bases, with 19 bases of the junction left unmatched. The CDR3 length is 19 residues. CDR1 SGHTA and CDR2 FQGNSA come from the germline V gene. Here the CDR3 DNA reads TGTGCCAGCAGCCGACTCCTAGCGGGGGGCGCATTAACCCGTGAGACCCAGTACTTC. This encodes CASSRLLAGGALTRETQYF. The full variable domain, completed using reference TRBV7-2 and TRBJ2-5, is GAGVSQSPSNKVTEKGKDVELRCDPISGHTALYWYRQSLGQGLEFLIYFQGNSAPDKSGLPSDRFSAERTGGSVSTLTIQRTQQEDSAVYLCASSRLLAGGALTRETQYFGPGTRLLVL.

The V gene is TRBV11-2, the J gene TRBJ2-5; TRBD2 is a possible D gene (6 bases). Per the germline V gene, CDR1 is SGHAT and CDR2 is FQNNGV. V was trimmed by 3 bases and J by 0 bases, leaving 11 bases between them. CDR3 length equals 15 residues. The CDR3 DNA is TGTGCCAGCAGCTTGGAGGGACTCCACCAAGAGACCCAGTACTTC. Protein: CASSLEGLHQETQYF.